This paragraph covers one T cell receptor beta chain sequence. The data were obtained in a study of cytomegalovirus exposure and HLA in healthy donors. It was with 60 Vbeta and 13 Jbeta primers that the PCR ran. TCRdb's table, derived via immunoSEQ multiplex PCR, lists solely in-frame clones and lacks some. Among 95,000 to 150,000 clones listed, more than 65% were seen once. Germline V gives CDR1 KGHSY, CDR2 FQNENV. Trimming took off 4 bases at V and 4 bases at J, with 8 bases between the two ends. The length of the CDR3 is 13 residues. The sequencing sample was made of PBMCs. This TCR was recovered from a woman in her forties in good health and CMV-seropositive. The chain recombines TRBV16 with TRBJ1-5; possibly TRBD1 for D (5 bases). CDR3: CASSPRGNQPQHF. The CDR3 DNA reads TGTGCCAGCAGCCCAAGGGGTAATCAGCCCCAGCATTTT.